A selection of T cell receptor beta chains follows, all from one sample in a study of T cell responses to AZD1222 COVID-19 vaccine. Clones were sequenced by immunoSEQ multiplex PCR, and TCRdb holds only the in-frame ones, with some missing. This sample has approximately 130,000 clones; more than 85% occur once, and the top ten carry 1.5% to 2%. The sequencing used peripheral blood, collected on day 0 of AZD1222 vaccination. These receptors were taken from an adult in good health. CDR3s include the opening cysteine and the closing phenylalanine or tryptophan. A D gene is named only where the DNA matches it firmly. Size tells how often a clone was seen (once, few, many) or the class of an expanded clone, and some rows leave it out.

TRBJ2-7 once TRBD2 TRBV19 CASSPLEGLEYEQYF TGTGCCAGTAGTCCTCTCGAGGGACTAGAATACGAGCAGTACTTC
TRBJ2-7 NA TRBD1 TRBV6-5 CAISTRDRGDEQYF TGTGCCATATCGACCCGGGACAGGGGGGACGAGCAGTACTTC
TRBJ1-1 NA TRBD1 TRBV28 CASTRAYRGRTEAFF TGTGCCAGCACGAGGGCCTACAGGGGGCGAACTGAAGCTTTCTTT
TRBJ1-1 NA TRBD1 TRBV2 CASKEGAMNTEAFF TGTGCCAGCAAGGAGGGGGCCATGAACACTGAAGCTTTCTTT
TRBJ1-5 NA NA TRBV28 CASSLLQGSNQPQHF TGTGCCAGCAGTTTGCTACAGGGTTCGAACCAGCCCCAGCATTTT
TRBJ1-5 few NA TRBV2 CASSGGTYSNQPQHF TGTGCCAGCAGTGGGGGGACGTATAGCAATCAGCCCCAGCATTTT
TRBJ2-3 once TRBD1 TRBV7-9 CASSPQQGSTDTQYF TGTGCCAGCAGCCCACAACAGGGGAGCACAGATACGCAGTATTTT
TRBJ1-3 NA NA TRBV25-1 CASSELNSGNTIYF TGTGCCAGCAGTGAACTGAACTCTGGAAACACCATATATTTT
TRBJ2-2 NA TRBD1 TRBV29-1 CSVLPGTGGATGELFF TGCAGCGTCCTTCCCGGGACAGGGGGCGCGACCGGGGAGCTGTTTTTT
TRBJ2-1 NA NA TRBV20-1 CSARSRGEQFF TGCAGTGCCAGGTCCAGGGGAGAGCAGTTCTTC
TRBJ1-2 NA TRBD1 TRBV7-3 CASSLTGDPQGYTF TGTGCCAGCAGCCTTACAGGGGATCCTCAGGGCTACACCTTC
TRBJ1-5 NA NA TRBV9 CASSVGSDLPGGPQHF TGTGCCAGCAGCGTAGGGTCCGATCTCCCTGGTGGCCCCCAGCATTTT
TRBJ2-7 NA NA TRBV21-1 CASSTVTGGAPYEQYF TGTGCCAGCAGCACTGTAACAGGGGGCGCCCCCTACGAGCAGTACTTC
TRBJ1-5 once NA TRBV13 CASSQGQSNQPQHF TGTGCCAGCAGCCAAGGCCAGAGCAATCAGCCCCAGCATTTT
TRBJ2-1 NA NA TRBV7-2 CASSLSRYNEQFF TGTGCCAGCAGCTTAAGTCGCTACAATGAGCAGTTCTTC
TRBJ1-2 few TRBD1 TRBV7-2 CASSPRTGENYGYTF TGTGCCAGCAGCCCCCGGACAGGGGAGAACTATGGCTACACCTTC
TRBJ1-2 NA TRBD1 TRBV5-4 CASSLVQGAGYGYTF TGTGCCAGCAGCTTGGTACAGGGGGCGGGCTATGGCTACACCTTC
TRBJ1-5 NA NA TRBV30 CAWSRQGGVAQHF TGTGCCTGGAGTCGGCAGGGCGGTGTAGCCCAGCATTTT
TRBJ1-5 NA TRBD1 TRBV19 CASSTGQGHNQPQHF TGTGCCAGTAGTACGGGACAGGGGCACAATCAGCCCCAGCATTTT
TRBJ1-4 NA NA TRBV7-6 CASSLFLSGWQTEKLFF TGTGCCAGCAGCTTATTTTTATCAGGCTGGCAGACTGAAAAACTGTTTTTT
TRBJ1-2 NA TRBD1 TRBV19 CASRLGQGHSNYGYTF TGTGCCAGTAGGTTGGGACAGGGCCACTCTAACTATGGCTACACCTTC
TRBJ2-1 NA TRBD2 TRBV5-1 CASSLGSGNEQFF TGCGCCAGCAGCTTGGGTAGCGGGAATGAGCAGTTCTTC
TRBJ2-1 NA TRBD2 TRBV7-6 CASSLAASGSSYNEQFF TGTGCCAGCAGCTTAGCGGCTAGCGGGAGTTCCTACAATGAGCAGTTCTTC
TRBJ2-7 NA TRBD1 TRBV19 CASNAMGQGGSYEQYF TGTGCCAGTAATGCCATGGGACAGGGAGGGAGCTACGAGCAGTACTTC
TRBJ1-2 NA NA TRBV6-5 CASKTRDGYGYTF TGTGCCAGCAAGACCAGGGATGGCTATGGCTACACCTTC
TRBJ2-7 NA NA TRBV13 CASRLGPEQYF TGTGCCAGCCGGTTGGGTCCCGAGCAGTACTTC
TRBJ2-3 NA NA TRBV6-4 CASSEALAGTDTQYF TGTGCCAGCAGTGAGGCTTTAGCGGGCACAGATACGCAGTATTTT
TRBJ2-1 NA NA TRBV4-1 CASSQHAGARGDEQFF TGCGCCAGCAGCCAGCACGCGGGGGCCCGGGGAGATGAGCAGTTCTTC
TRBJ2-1 NA TRBD2 TRBV27 CASSLGPSSGGLYNEQFF TGTGCCAGCAGTTTAGGTCCCTCCTCGGGGGGGCTTTACAATGAGCAGTTCTTC
TRBJ1-1 NA NA TRBV3-1/TRBV3-2 CASSLREMNTEAFF TGTGCCAGCAGCCTCCGGGAAATGAACACTGAAGCTTTCTTT
TRBJ1-6 NA NA TRBV6-2/TRBV6-3 CASTPGSFNSPLHF TGTGCCAGCACCCCCGGCAGTTTCAATTCACCCCTCCACTTT
TRBJ2-2 once NA TRBV5-6 CASSFFEPGPMGGELFF TGTGCCAGCAGCTTTTTTGAGCCGGGACCCATGGGCGGGGAGCTGTTTTTT
TRBJ2-2 NA NA TRBV7-9 CASRGQSAGELFF TGTGCCAGCAGAGGACAATCCGCCGGGGAGCTGTTTTTT
TRBJ2-1 NA NA TRBV7-8 CASSYFLIKGQINHNEQFF TGTGCCAGCAGCTATTTTCTCATCAAAGGCCAGATAAATCACAATGAGCAGTTCTTC
TRBJ2-2 NA TRBD2 TRBV7-6 CASRQAGRTTGELFF TGTGCCAGCAGGCAAGCGGGGCGTACAACCGGGGAGCTGTTTTTT
TRBJ1-1 NA NA TRBV5-6 CASSEGPRDGLNTEAFF TGTGCCAGCAGCGAAGGCCCCAGGGACGGATTGAACACTGAAGCTTTCTTT
TRBJ2-1 NA TRBD2 TRBV10-3 CAISENSGGLYNEQFF TGTGCCATCAGTGAGAATAGCGGGGGGCTCTACAATGAGCAGTTCTTC
TRBJ2-5 NA TRBD1 TRBV5-1 CASSSGTGGGETQYF TGCGCCAGCAGCTCCGGGACAGGGGGAGGGGAGACCCAGTACTTC